The 16 T cell receptor beta chains given below trace back to one sample, sequenced in a study of blood T cell repertoires in COVID-19. Produced via immunoSEQ multiplex PCR; TCRdb's table is partial and in-frame only. The profile shows just under 55,000 clones, 90% of them singletons. The sample was peripheral blood. The receptors shown here come from a woman aged 40 to 50 with active COVID-19.

A note on this clone: A read error may account for a junction end that differs from germline. In nucleotides, the CDR3 is TGTGCCAGCAGGTTAGAGAGAACACCCCTCCACTTT. This sequence encodes CASRLERTPLHF. V is TRBV12-3 or TRBV12-4 and J is TRBJ1-6; D unclear. The CDR3 contains 12 residues.

This chain connects TRBV6-5 to TRBJ1-2; D is possibly TRBD1 (6 bases). Trimming removed 7 bases at V and 1 base at J, with 16 bases between. Per germline, CDR1 MNHEY and CDR2 SVGAGI. The CDR3 covers 15 residues. The CDR3 sequence: CASTRGRLINYGYTF. CDR3 bases: TGTGCCAGCACCAGGGGACGGTTGATTAACTATGGCTACACCTTC.

The chain combines TRBV5-5 with TRBJ2-5; TRBD2 aligns across 14 bases. CDR3 size: 20 residues. Germline V gene lookup returns CDR1 SGHKS and CDR2 YYEKEE (reference sequence). The junction had 12 bases not matched to a gene; V was cut back by 0 bases and J by 2 bases. CDR3: CASSLVPQTSGGAGQETQYF. CDR3 nucleotides: TGTGCCAGCAGCTTGGTACCGCAGACTAGCGGGGGGGCCGGTCAAGAGACCCAGTACTTC.

The chain links TRBV11-2 to TRBJ1-5; a possible D gene is TRBD1 (5 bases). The CDR3 is 15 amino acids. Germline V gene sequence: CDR1 SGHAT, CDR2 FQNNGV. Between the trimmed V and J ends, which lost 5 bases and 7 bases, there was a span of 18 bases. The CDR3 region is CASSPGWGRGQPQHF. The CDR3 region has the DNA TGTGCCAGCAGCCCAGGGTGGGGAAGGGGACAGCCCCAGCATTTT.

The genes are TRBV19 and TRBJ2-7; D may be TRBD1 (5 bases). This CDR3 spans 15 amino acids. With 3 bases removed from V and 0 bases from J, the gap between germline ends came to 12 bases. The germline gives CDR1 LNHDA, CDR2 SQIVND (reference sequence). This CDR3 reads CASSILRGSSYEQYF. As DNA, the CDR3 is TGTGCCAGTAGTATCTTAAGGGGTAGCTCCTACGAGCAGTACTTC.

There are a few counts of this clone. V and J are TRBV28 and TRBJ2-1, with no clear D. The CDR3 has 14 residues. Trimming pared 9 bases from V and 0 bases from J, leaving 12 bases between. Germline V gives CDR1 MDHEN, CDR2 SYDVKM. The CDR3, as DNA: TGTGCCAGGACTGCAGAGAGCTCCTACAATGAGCAGTTCTTC. This translates into CARTAESSYNEQFF.

The gene calls are TRBV18 and TRBJ2-3; 9 nucleotides agree with TRBD1. Trimming took 2 bases from V and 3 from J; bases not matched to a gene: 6. The germline CDR1 and CDR2 sequences are KGHSH and LQKENI. The CDR3 length is 16 residues. The CDR3 is CASSPIGGQGTDTQYF. CDR3 coding DNA: TGTGCCAGCTCACCAATTGGGGGACAGGGAACAGATACGCAGTATTTT.

The V call is TRBV7-2, the J call TRBJ2-5; 10 nucleotides line up with TRBD2. The germline CDR1 and CDR2 sequences are SGHTA and FQGNSA. This CDR3 is 15 amino acids long. V dropped 1 base and J dropped 5; count of bases not matched to a gene: 4. CDR3 in DNA: TGTGCCAGCAGCTTAGAGCGGGGGGGCCGGGAGACCCAGTACTTC. Translating gives CASSLERGGRETQYF.

V and J are TRBV5-1 and TRBJ2-7; 8 positions match TRBD2. CDR1 and CDR2 (germline): SGHRS, YFSETQ. The V segment lost 2 bases and the J segment 2 bases; nucleotides outside the gene matches: 6. The CDR3 sequence is 15 residues long. The CDR3 sequence: CASSFFRGGTYEQYF. The CDR3 coding sequence is TGCGCCAGCAGCTTTTTTCGGGGGGGTACCTACGAGCAGTACTTC.

The chain carries TRBV7-9 and TRBJ1-2, with TRBD1 matching 7 bases. This CDR3 contains 16 residues. J was trimmed by 8 bases and V by 5 bases; bases with no gene match: 17. Germline lookup yields CDR1 SEHNR and CDR2 FQNEAQ (reference sequence). The CDR3 reads CASSPQTGMGSTGYTF. The CDR3 region has the DNA TGTGCCAGCAGCCCGCAGACAGGGATGGGGTCGACGGGCTACACCTTC.

V usage is TRBV6-2 or TRBV6-3 and J usage is TRBJ1-2, with a weak D call TRBD1 (6 bases). Deletions cut 6 bases from V and 7 bases from J, with 15 bases between. CDR3 length: 13 residues. Germline assignment: CDR1 MNHEY and CDR2 SVGEGT. The CDR3 sequence is CASSRQVNGGYTF. The CDR3 DNA follows: TGTGCCAGCAGCAGACAGGTTAATGGTGGCTACACCTTC.

The chain is built from TRBV3-1 (or the pseudogene TRBV3-2) and TRBJ1-1; 10 bases match TRBD1. CDR1 and CDR2 (germline): LGHDT, YNNKEL (reference sequence). This CDR3 region has 18 residues. V lost 4 bases and J lost 0; bases outside the gene matches: 11. DNA of the CDR3: TGTGCCAGCAGCCGAAGGGGGACAGGGGTTGGCATGAACACTGAAGCTTTCTTT. This encodes CASSRRGTGVGMNTEAFF.

The chain is built from TRBV18 and TRBJ2-7; 12 nucleotides match TRBD2. Germline V lookup: CDR1 KGHSH, CDR2 LQKENI. The length of the CDR3 is 15 residues. The V and J ends lost 5 bases and 7 bases, in that order; junction bases with no gene match: 9. The CDR3, as DNA: TGTGCCAGCTCATCCTCTAGCGGGGGGGCCGGGGAGCAGTACTTC. Amino acid sequence: CASSSSSGGAGEQYF. Looking up the rest from reference TRBV18 and TRBJ2-7 gives the full variable domain: NAGVMQNPRHLVRRRGQEARLRCSPMKGHSHVYWYRQLPEEGLKFMVYLQKENIIDESGMPKERFSAEFPKEGPSILRIQQVVRGDSAAYFCASSSSSGGAGEQYFGPGTRLTVT.

V gene TRBV9 combines with J gene TRBJ1-1; D is undetermined. V shed 4 bases and J shed 5 bases, with 15 bases lying between them. The germline CDR1 and CDR2 sequences are SGDLS and YYNGEE. The CDR3 loop spans 14 amino acids. CDR3 loop: CASSFDPEVTEAFF. CDR3 in DNA: TGTGCCAGCAGCTTCGACCCGGAGGTGACTGAAGCTTTCTTT.

V usage is TRBV2 and J usage is TRBJ2-3; D unclear. The CDR3 sequence is 14 residues long. Germline V lookup: CDR1 SNHLY, CDR2 FYNNEI. Trimming stripped 1 base from V and 4 bases from J, with 9 bases between. The CDR3 nucleotides are TGTGCCAGCAGTGAAGAGGTTGGGCCAGATACGCAGTATTTT. Encoded protein: CASSEEVGPDTQYF.

This clone was seen only once. The rearrangement links TRBV6-2 or TRBV6-3 to TRBJ2-7; 8 bases fit TRBD2. The germline V gene encodes CDR1 MNHEY and CDR2 SVGEGT. Trimming took 4 bases from V and 0 from J; bases not matched to a gene: 8. The CDR3 sequence is 16 residues long. The CDR3 reads CASSSILAANSYEQYF. CDR3 nucleotide sequence: TGTGCCAGCAGTTCGATACTAGCGGCCAACTCCTACGAGCAGTACTTC.